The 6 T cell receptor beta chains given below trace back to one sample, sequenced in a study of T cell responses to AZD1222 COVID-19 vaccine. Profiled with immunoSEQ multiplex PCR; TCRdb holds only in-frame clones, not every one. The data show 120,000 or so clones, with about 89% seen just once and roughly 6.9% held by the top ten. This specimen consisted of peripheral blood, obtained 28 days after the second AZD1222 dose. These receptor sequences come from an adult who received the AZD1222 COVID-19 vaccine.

This CDR3 is CASTLTGGGSPLHF. CDR3 nucleotides: TGTGCCAGCACCCTGACAGGGGGTGGGTCACCCCTCCACTTT. This chain joins TRBV6-5 and TRBJ1-6, with TRBD1 matching over 9 bases. The trim removed 7 bases at V and 10 bases at J, leaving 8 bases unmatched. Looked up from germline, CDR1 is MNHEY and CDR2 is SVGAGI. This CDR3 has 14 amino acids.

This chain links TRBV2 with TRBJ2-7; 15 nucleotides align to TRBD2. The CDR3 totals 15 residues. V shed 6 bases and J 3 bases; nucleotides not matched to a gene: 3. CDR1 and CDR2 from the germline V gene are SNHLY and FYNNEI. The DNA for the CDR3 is TGTGCCAGCAGCCGGGGACTAGCGGGGGGCTACGAGCAGTACTTC. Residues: CASSRGLAGGYEQYF.

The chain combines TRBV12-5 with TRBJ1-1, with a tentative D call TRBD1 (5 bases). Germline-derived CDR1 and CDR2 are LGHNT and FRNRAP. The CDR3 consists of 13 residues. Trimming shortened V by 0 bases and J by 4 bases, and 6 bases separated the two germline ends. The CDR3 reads CASGLVGGTEAFF. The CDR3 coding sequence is TGTGCTAGTGGTTTGGTTGGGGGCACTGAAGCTTTCTTT.

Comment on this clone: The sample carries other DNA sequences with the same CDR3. CDR3 in amino acids: CASSQDQGTDTQYF. The DNA for the CDR3 is TGCGCCAGCAGCCAAGATCAAGGGACAGATACGCAGTATTTT. The V call is TRBV4-3, the J call TRBJ2-3; D gene ambiguous. The V end was cut by 0 bases, the J end by 3 bases, with 7 bases between. Germline CDR1 reads LGHNA; CDR2 reads YSLEER. The CDR3 runs to 14 residues.

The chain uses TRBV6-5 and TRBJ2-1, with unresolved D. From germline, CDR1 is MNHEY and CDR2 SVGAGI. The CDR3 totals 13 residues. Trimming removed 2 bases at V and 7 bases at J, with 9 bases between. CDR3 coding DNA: TGTGCCAGCAGTTACGCTCAGGAAAATGAGCAGTTCTTC. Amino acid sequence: CASSYAQENEQFF.

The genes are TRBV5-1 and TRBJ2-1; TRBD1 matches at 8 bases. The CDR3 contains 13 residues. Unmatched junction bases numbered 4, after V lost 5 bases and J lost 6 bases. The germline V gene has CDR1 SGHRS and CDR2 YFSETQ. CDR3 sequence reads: CASRQGAANEQFF. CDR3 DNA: TGCGCCAGCAGGCAGGGGGCGGCCAATGAGCAGTTCTTC. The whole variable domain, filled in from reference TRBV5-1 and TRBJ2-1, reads KAGVTQTPRYLIKTRGQQVTLSCSPISGHRSVSWYQQTPGQGLQFLFEYFSETQRNKGNFPGRFSGRQFSNSRSEMNVSTLELGDSALYLCASRQGAANEQFFGPGTRLTVL.